The 10 T cell receptor beta chains reported below all come from one sample, sequenced in a study of blood T cell repertoires in COVID-19. The protocol was immunoSEQ multiplex PCR, while the TCRdb copy is restricted to in-frame clones and leaves out a portion. The repertoire consists of tens of thousands of clones, with about three quarters occurring once and the leading ten covering 20% to 25%. Sequencing was performed on peripheral blood. The receptor source for this set is a boy aged 2 to 9 with active or convalescent COVID-19.

V is TRBV5-1 and J is TRBJ1-6; 8 bases are a match to TRBD1. The length of the CDR3 is 17 residues. Germline V gene data show CDR1 as SGHRS and CDR2 as YFSETQ. Trimming cost V 0 bases and J 5 bases; bases outside gene matches: 7. CDR3 sequence reads: CASSLEGTGLNNSPLHF. The CDR3 DNA reads TGCGCCAGCAGCTTGGAAGGGACAGGACTCAATAATTCACCCCTCCACTTT.

The V gene is TRBV11-2, the J gene TRBJ2-7, with 10 bases identical to TRBD2. Germline CDR1 is SGHAT and CDR2 is FQNNGV. This CDR3 is built from 14 residues. Trimming at V came to 8 bases and at J to 5 bases, leaving 9 bases not matched to a gene. CDR3 in amino acids: CASSPAGGRDEQYF. CDR3 nucleotides: TGTGCCAGCTCTCCAGCGGGAGGGAGGGACGAGCAGTACTTC.

The chain combines TRBV6-1 with TRBJ1-5; TRBD1 matches 7 bases. The ends lost 1 base at V and 7 bases at J; junction bases unmatched: 1. There are 13 residues in the CDR3. CDR1 MNHNS and CDR2 SASEGT come from the germline V gene. The CDR3 loop is CASSEGDSQPQHF. The CDR3 nucleotides are TGTGCCAGCAGTGAAGGGGACAGCCAGCCCCAGCATTTT.

J is TRBJ2-1 and V is TRBV11-3; 7 bases agree with TRBD2. Losses at the gene ends were 4 bases for V and 4 bases for J; bases not matched to a gene: 10. Germline V lookup: CDR1 SGHNT, CDR2 YENEEA. This CDR3 spans 16 amino acids. The chain's CDR3 is CASSSGTNPLYNEQFF. The CDR3 bases are TGTGCCAGCAGCTCGGGGACTAATCCATTATACAATGAGCAGTTCTTC.

The chain is built from TRBV7-2 and TRBJ2-7, with TRBD1 as a possible D gene (5 bases). The length of the CDR3 is 14 residues. Germline assignment: CDR1 SGHTA and CDR2 FQGNSA. Trimming took 0 bases from V and 3 from J, leaving 9 bases between them. The CDR3 reads CASSLAGQGYEQYF. The CDR3 DNA reads as TGTGCCAGCAGCTTAGCGGGGCAGGGCTACGAGCAGTACTTC.

CDR3 in DNA: TGTGCCAGCAGCTTAGGACAGGGTAGACCCTCTGGAAACACCATATATTTT. This gives the protein CASSLGQGRPSGNTIYF. This rearrangement joins TRBV7-9 to TRBJ1-3, with 7 bases matching TRBD1. The CDR3 runs to 17 residues. V was clipped by 1 base and J by 0 bases; unmatched bases: 6. Germline CDR1 and CDR2: SEHNR and FQNEAQ (reference sequence).

The CDR3 nucleotides are TGTGCCAGCAGCTTGGACAGCCACTATGGCTACACCTTC. This gives the protein CASSLDSHYGYTF. The chain uses TRBV5-4 and TRBJ1-2; unclear D gene. Germline V CDR1 and CDR2: SGHNT, YYREEE (reference sequence). V lost 0 bases, J lost 3 bases, and 6 bases lay in between. The CDR3 loop spans 13 amino acids.

V gene TRBV7-3 combines with J gene TRBJ1-2; D gene unclear. The V end was cut by 5 bases, the J end by 0 bases, with 10 bases between. From germline, CDR1 is SGHTA and CDR2 FQGTGA. The CDR3 spans 14 residues. Written as DNA, the CDR3 is TGTGCCAGCAGCCAGGATGGCTCTAACTATGGCTACACCTTC. The encoded protein is CASSQDGSNYGYTF.

The gene calls are TRBV6-6 and TRBJ2-5; 11 positions agree with TRBD2. The CDR3 spans 16 residues. The J segment lost 1 base and the V segment lost 8 bases, leaving 9 bases of the junction unmatched. Germline V gene lookup returns CDR1 MNHNY and CDR2 SVGAGI (reference sequence). For the CDR3, the DNA is TGTGCCAGCGGGCTAGCGGGGGGCCGATCCCAAGAGACCCAGTACTTC. Protein product: CASGLAGGRSQETQYF.

The rearrangement uses TRBV19 and TRBJ2-1; TRBD2 agrees at 12 bases. Trimming removed 1 base from V and 0 bases from J; junction bases left unmatched: 4. The CDR3 consists of 18 residues. From germline, CDR1 is LNHDA and CDR2 SQIVND (reference sequence). CDR3 loop: CASSIGLAGGPSYNEQFF. CDR3 DNA sequence: TGTGCCAGTAGTATAGGTCTAGCGGGGGGGCCCTCCTACAATGAGCAGTTCTTC.